Below, one T cell receptor beta chain is given with its context. Only in-frame clones appear in the TCRdb table, and some are missing; sequencing was by immunoSEQ multiplex PCR. The sample has about 180,000 clones, about 90% seen once. The CDR3 is 15 amino acids. V lost 4 bases to trimming and J lost 0 bases, with 12 bases between them. Germline V gene data show CDR1 as SGHVS and CDR2 as FQNEAQ. Those enrolled, adults aged about 18 to 89 years, came from 25 or so US areas. Donors of Cohort 3 who recovered were those that had two negative PCRs, clearance, or symptom resolution. The sample belongs to a study of blood T cell repertoires in COVID-19.

The gene calls are TRBV7-8 and TRBJ1-1; D is undetermined. The receptor's source is a woman aged 18 to 35 who had recovered from COVID-19. The sequencing sample was made of PBMCs or T cells enriched from blood (not recorded which). The chain's CDR3 is CASSSSAGMNTEAFF. Here the CDR3 DNA reads TGTGCCAGCAGCTCCTCGGCGGGCATGAACACTGAAGCTTTCTTT.